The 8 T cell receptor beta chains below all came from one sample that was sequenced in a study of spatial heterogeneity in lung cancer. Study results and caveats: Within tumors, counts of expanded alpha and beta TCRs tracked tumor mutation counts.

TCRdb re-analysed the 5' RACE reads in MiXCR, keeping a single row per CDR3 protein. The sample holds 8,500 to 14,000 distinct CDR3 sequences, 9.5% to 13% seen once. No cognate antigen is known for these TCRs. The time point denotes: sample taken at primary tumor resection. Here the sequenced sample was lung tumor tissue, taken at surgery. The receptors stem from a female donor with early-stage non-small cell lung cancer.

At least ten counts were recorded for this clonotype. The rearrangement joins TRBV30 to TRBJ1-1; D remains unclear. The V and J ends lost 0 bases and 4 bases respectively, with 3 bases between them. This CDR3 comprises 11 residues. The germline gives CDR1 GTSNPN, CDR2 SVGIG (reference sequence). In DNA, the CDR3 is TGTGCCTGGAGTGTGGTCACTGAAGCTTTCTTT. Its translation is CAWSVVTEAFF.

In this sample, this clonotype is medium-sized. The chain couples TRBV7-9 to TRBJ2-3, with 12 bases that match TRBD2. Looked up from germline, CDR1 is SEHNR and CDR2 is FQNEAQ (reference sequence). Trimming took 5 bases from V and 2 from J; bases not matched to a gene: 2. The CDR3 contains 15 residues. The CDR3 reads CASSRLAGDTDTQYF. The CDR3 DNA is TGTGCCAGCAGCCGACTAGCGGGAGACACAGATACGCAGTATTTT.

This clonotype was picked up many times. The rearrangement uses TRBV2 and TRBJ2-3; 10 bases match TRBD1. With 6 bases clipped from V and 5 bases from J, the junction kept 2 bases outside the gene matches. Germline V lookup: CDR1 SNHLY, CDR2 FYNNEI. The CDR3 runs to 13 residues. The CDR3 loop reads CASRGQGGDTQYF. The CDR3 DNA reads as TGTGCCAGCAGAGGACAGGGGGGAGATACGCAGTATTTT.

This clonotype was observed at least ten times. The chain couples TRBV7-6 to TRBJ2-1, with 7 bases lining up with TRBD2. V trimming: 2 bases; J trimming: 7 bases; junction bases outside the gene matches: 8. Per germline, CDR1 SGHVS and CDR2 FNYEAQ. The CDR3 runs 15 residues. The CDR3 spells CASSLKAGVKNEQFF. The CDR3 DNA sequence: TGTGCCAGCAGCTTAAAGGCGGGAGTAAAGAATGAGCAGTTCTTC.

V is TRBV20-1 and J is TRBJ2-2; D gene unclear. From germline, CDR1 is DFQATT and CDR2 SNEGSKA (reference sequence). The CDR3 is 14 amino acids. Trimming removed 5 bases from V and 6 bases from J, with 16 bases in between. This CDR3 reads CSASKARRSGELFF. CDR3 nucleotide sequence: TGCAGTGCTTCTAAAGCGAGAAGGTCCGGGGAGCTGTTTTTT.

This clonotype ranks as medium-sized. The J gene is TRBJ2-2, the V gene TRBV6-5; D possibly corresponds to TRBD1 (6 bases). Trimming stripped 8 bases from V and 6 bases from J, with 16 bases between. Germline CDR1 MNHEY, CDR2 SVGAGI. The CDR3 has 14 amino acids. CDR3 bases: TGTGCCAGCTCAACTACCAGGGGTCCCGGGGAGCTGTTTTTT. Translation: CASSTTRGPGELFF.

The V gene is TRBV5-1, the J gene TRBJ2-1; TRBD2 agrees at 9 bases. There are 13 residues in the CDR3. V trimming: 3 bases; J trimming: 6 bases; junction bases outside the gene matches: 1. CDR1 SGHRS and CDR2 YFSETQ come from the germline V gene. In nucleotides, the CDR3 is TGCGCCAGCAGCTGGGGACTAGCCAATGAGCAGTTCTTC. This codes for CASSWGLANEQFF.

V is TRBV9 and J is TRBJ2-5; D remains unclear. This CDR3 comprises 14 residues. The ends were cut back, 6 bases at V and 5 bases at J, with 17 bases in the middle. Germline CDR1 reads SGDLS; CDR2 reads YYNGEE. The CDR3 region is CASTRGWIGETQYF. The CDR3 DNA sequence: TGTGCCAGCACCCGAGGATGGATTGGGGAGACCCAGTACTTC.